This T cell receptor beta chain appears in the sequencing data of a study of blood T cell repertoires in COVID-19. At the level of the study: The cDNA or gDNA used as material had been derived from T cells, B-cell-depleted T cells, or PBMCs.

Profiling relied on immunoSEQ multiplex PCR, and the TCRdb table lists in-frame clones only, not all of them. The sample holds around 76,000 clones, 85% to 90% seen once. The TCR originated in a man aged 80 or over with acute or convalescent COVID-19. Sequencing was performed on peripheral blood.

The CDR3 is CASSLGVGWQGTTFTEAFF. DNA for the CDR3: TGTGCCAGCAGCTTAGGAGTAGGTTGGCAGGGGACTACTTTCACTGAAGCTTTCTTT. The J gene is TRBJ1-1, the V gene TRBV11-3; a weak D match, TRBD1 (6 bases). This CDR3 spans 19 amino acids. V lost 1 base, J lost 4 bases, and 25 bases lay in between. Germline V lookup: CDR1 SGHNT, CDR2 YENEEA.